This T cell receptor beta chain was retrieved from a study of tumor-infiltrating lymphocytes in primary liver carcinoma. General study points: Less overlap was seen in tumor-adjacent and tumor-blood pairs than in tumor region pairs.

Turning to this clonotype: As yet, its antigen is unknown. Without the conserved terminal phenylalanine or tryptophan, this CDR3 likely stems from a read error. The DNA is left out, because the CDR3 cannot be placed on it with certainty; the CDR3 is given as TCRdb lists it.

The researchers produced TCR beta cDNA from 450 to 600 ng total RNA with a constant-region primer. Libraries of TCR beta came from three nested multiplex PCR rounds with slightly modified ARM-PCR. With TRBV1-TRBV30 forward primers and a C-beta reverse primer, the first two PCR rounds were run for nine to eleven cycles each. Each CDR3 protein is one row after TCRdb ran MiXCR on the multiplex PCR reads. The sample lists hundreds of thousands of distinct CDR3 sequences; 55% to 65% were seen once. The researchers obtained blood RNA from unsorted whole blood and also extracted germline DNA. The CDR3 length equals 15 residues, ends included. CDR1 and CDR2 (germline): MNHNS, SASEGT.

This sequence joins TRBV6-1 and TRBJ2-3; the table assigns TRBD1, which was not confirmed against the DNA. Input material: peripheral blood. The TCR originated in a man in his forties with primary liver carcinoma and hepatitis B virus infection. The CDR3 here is CASSGGSWPADTQYL.